This T cell receptor beta chain was sequenced during a study of shared T cell receptors in the human thymus (dated by TCRdb to the early 2020s). Regarding the complete study: The study examined how self-reactive, shared T-cell receptor alpha chains are generated in the human thymus.

About this clone: Its antigen is still unknown. Base qualities are not provided; no much larger clone lies one nucleotide away.

At the junction V is shortened by 3 bases and J by 6 bases; bases outside the gene matches: 3. The germline V gene (reference sequence) specifies SGHNT as CDR1 and YYREEE as CDR2. From the cysteine through the phenylalanine, the CDR3 covers 13 amino acids. The entry retains the CDR3 DNA only, 39 bases that are in frame from base 1. Library method: the immunoSEQ multiplex PCR assay. Sourced from immuneACCESS, this table was stored by TCRdb with only in-frame sequences that have V and J called. A share of the clones is absent; for the studies checked, an unresolved V gene accounts for under half, and the remainder has no known explanation. The sample records 630,000 or so clones, approximately 87% of which are singletons. Of the sample, 0.0094% falls within the top ten clones. These same records also appear under a second study, on human thymus T cells. The other study reports the following: The donors were immunologically healthy infants in Finland who had open corrective cardiac surgery for congenital heart defects. Thymus tissue was obtained as surgical resects removed during corrective cardiac surgery. Both the thymic and the peripheral blood repertoires appeared to show biased V and J gene segment usage. Highly overlapping thymic TCR repertoires among unrelated individuals were reported in the related research. The study used about eight infant thymus samples plus four related peripheral blood samples to characterize TCR alpha and beta repertoires. Donor ages ranging from roughly 7 to 250 days were recorded, and over 5 male and a couple of female infants were included in the cohort. Thymocytes were released mechanically from tissue and stored at -70 °C as pellets of 10-30 million cells. A QIAsymphony instrument was used to extract genomic DNA from frozen cell pellets. The immunoSEQ multiplex PCR assay was used to amplify the TCRB and TCRAD loci from a standardized amount of quality-controlled genomic DNA. The amplicons spanned the V(D)J region and were long enough to cover the CDR3 and allow V and J genes to be identified. The amplicons were sequenced on an Illumina platform via the commercial immunoSEQ service. Primer bias and sequencing errors were corrected using previously described methods, and TCRAD and TCRB definitions followed the IMGT database. The repertoires were analysed using immunoSEQ Analyzer 3.0 and VDJTools for basic statistics, V/J segment usage, diversity estimates, rarefaction and pairwise overlap. Chao1, ChaoE, Efron-Thisted, Shannon and inverse Simpson indices were used to estimate diversity, which was also estimated on datasets down-sampled to the smallest sample. Repertoire overlap was assessed by strict matching of CDR3 nucleotide sequence, V gene and J gene, and clustering was done by Jaccard-based multidimensional scaling. Thymus samples yielded on average about 810,000 unique TCRB clonotypes, compared with 65,000 to 100,000 from blood samples.

The sample taken for sequencing was thymocytes. The receptor was isolated from a boy in the first two years of life with a congenital heart defect. Donor details come from another sample of the same person, matched by shared clones. The rearrangement combines TRBV5-4 with TRBJ2-7; 10 middle bases align to TRBD1. The nucleotide sequence is given as TGTGCCAGCAGCTCCGGGACAGGGGTCGAGCAGTACTTC. Translated, it reads CASSSGTGVEQYF.